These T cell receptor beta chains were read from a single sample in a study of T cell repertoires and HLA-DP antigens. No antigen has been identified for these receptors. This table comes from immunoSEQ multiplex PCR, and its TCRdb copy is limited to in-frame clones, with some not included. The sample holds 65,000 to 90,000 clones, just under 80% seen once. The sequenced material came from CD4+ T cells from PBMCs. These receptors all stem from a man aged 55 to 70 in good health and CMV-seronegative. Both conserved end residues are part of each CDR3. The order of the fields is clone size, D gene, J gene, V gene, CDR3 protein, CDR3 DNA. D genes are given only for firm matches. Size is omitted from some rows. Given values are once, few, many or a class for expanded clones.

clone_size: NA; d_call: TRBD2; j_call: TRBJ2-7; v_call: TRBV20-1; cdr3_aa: CSAIWTSEQYF; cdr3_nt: TGCAGTGCTATTTGGACTAGCGAGCAGTACTTC
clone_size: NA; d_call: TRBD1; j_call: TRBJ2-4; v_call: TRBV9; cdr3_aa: CASSVRTGNDIQYF; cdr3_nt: TGTGCCAGCAGCGTACGGACAGGGAATGACATTCAGTACTTC
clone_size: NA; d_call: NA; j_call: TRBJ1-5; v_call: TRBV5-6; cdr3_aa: CASSRRRLDQPQHF; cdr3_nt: TGTGCCAGCAGTCGTCGACGGTTAGATCAGCCCCAGCATTTT
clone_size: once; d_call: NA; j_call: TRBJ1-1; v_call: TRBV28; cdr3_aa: CASSLYRVNTEAFF; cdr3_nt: TGTGCCAGCAGTTTGTACAGGGTTAACACTGAAGCTTTCTTT
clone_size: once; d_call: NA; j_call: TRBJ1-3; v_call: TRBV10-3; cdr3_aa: CAISEPSIPIYF; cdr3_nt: TGTGCCATCAGTGAGCCCAGTATCCCCATATATTTT
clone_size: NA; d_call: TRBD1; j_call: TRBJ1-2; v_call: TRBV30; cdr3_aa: CAWEKGQGDYGYTF; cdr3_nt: TGTGCCTGGGAGAAAGGACAGGGTGACTATGGCTACACCTTC
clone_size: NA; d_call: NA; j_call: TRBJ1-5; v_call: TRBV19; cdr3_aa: CASTLRWRNQPQHF; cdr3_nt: TGTGCCAGTACCCTAAGATGGCGCAATCAGCCCCAGCATTTT
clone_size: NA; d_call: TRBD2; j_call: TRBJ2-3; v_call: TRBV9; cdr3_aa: CASSVDPGGGTDTQYF; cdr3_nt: TGTGCCAGCAGCGTAGATCCGGGAGGAGGCACAGATACGCAGTATTTT
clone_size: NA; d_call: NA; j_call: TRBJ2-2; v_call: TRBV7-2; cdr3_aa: CASSLSIAANTGELFF; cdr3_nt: TGTGCCAGCAGCTTAAGCATAGCGGCGAACACCGGGGAGCTGTTTTTT
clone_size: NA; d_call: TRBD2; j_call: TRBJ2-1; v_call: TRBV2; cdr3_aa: CASSEVQGTSGRSEQFF; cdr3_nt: TGTGCCAGCAGTGAAGTGCAGGGGACTAGCGGGAGGAGTGAGCAGTTCTTC
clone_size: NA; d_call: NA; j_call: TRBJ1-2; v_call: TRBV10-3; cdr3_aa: CAISEKGQGGYTF; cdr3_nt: TGTGCCATCAGTGAGAAGGGGCAGGGCGGCTACACCTTC
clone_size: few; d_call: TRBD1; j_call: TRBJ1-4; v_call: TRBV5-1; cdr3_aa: CASSRERQGGEKLFF; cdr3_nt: TGCGCCAGCAGCCGAGAGAGACAGGGCGGCGAAAAACTGTTTTTT
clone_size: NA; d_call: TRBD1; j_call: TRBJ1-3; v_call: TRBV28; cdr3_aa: CASSRPPHRGNTIYF; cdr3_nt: TGTGCCAGCAGTCGCCCACCCCACAGGGGTAACACCATATATTTT
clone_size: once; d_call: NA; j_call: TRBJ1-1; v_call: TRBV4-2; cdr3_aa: CASSQEWRGGREAFF; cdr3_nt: TGTGCCAGCAGCCAAGAATGGAGGGGCGGAAGGGAAGCTTTCTTT
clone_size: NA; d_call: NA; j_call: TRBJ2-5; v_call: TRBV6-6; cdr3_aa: CASTKDGETQYF; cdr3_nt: TGTGCCAGCACCAAGGACGGAGAGACCCAGTACTTC
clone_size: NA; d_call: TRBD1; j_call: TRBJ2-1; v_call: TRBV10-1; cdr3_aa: CASSQGASYNEQFF; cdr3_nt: TGCGCCAGCAGTCAGGGGGCCTCCTACAATGAGCAGTTCTTC
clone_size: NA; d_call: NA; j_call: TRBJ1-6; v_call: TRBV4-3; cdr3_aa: CASSQEDRRTAYNSPLHF; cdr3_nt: TGCGCCAGCAGCCAAGAGGATCGACGGACAGCCTATAATTCACCCCTCCACTTT
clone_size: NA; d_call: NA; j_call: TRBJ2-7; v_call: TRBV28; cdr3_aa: CASSFRDGSYEQYF; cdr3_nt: TGTGCCAGCAGTTTCAGGGACGGGTCCTACGAGCAGTACTTC
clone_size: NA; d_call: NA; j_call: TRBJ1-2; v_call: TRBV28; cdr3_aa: CASRSRQGLSGYTF; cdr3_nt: TGTGCCAGCAGGTCGCGGCAGGGGTTGTCTGGCTACACCTTC
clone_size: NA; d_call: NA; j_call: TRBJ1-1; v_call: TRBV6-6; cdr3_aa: CASSLGGRDTEAFF; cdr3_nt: TGTGCCAGCAGTCTGGGGGGAAGGGACACTGAAGCTTTCTTT
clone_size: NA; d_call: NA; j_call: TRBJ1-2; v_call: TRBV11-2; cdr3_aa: CASSLDRTHYDGYTF; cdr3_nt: TGTGCCAGCAGCTTAGATCGCACTCACTATGATGGCTACACCTTC
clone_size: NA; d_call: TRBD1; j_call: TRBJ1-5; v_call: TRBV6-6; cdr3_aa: CASTDRGYSNQPQHF; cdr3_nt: TGTGCCAGCACGGACAGGGGTTATAGCAATCAGCCCCAGCATTTT
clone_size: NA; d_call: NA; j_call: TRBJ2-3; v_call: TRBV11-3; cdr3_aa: CASSLGGAGQDTQYF; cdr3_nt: TGTGCCAGCAGCTTAGGGGGGGCGGGACAAGATACGCAGTATTTT
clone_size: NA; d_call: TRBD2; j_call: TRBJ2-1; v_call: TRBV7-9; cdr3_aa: CASSRGLAEGSYNEQFF; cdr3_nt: TGTGCCAGCAGCCGCGGACTAGCGGAGGGGTCCTACAATGAGCAGTTCTTC
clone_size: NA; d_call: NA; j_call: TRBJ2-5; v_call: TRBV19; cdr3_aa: CASSIEQGPQETQYF; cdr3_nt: TGTGCCAGTAGTATAGAGCAGGGGCCACAAGAGACCCAGTACTTC
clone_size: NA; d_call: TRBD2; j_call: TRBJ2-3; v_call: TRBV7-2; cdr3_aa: CASSRTSGRSTDTQYF; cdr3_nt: TGTGCCAGCAGCCGGACTAGCGGGAGAAGCACAGATACGCAGTATTTT
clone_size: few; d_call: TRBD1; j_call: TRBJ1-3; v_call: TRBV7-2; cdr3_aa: CASSLTGQTGGNTIYF; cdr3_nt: TGTGCCAGCAGCCTCACGGGACAGACGGGGGGAAACACCATATATTTT
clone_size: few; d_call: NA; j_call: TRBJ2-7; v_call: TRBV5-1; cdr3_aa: CASSLDDTPYEQYF; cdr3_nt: TGCGCCAGCAGCTTGGATGACACCCCCTACGAGCAGTACTTC
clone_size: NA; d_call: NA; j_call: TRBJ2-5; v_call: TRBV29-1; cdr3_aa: CSVEDWGTDQETQYF; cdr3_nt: TGCAGCGTTGAAGATTGGGGGACGGACCAAGAGACCCAGTACTTC
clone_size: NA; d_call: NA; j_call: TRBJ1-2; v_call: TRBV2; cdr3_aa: CASRQANARNYGYTF; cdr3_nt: TGTGCCAGCAGACAGGCGAACGCACGGAACTATGGCTACACCTTC
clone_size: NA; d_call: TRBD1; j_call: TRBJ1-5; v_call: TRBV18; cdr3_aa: CASSPSRDGTGNQPQHF; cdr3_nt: TGTGCCAGCTCACCTTCTCGTGACGGGACAGGTAATCAGCCCCAGCATTTT
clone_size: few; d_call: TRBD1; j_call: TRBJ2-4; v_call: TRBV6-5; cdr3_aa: CASSSPGQGKNIQYF; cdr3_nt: TGTGCCAGCAGTTCCCCGGGACAGGGCAAAAACATTCAGTACTTC